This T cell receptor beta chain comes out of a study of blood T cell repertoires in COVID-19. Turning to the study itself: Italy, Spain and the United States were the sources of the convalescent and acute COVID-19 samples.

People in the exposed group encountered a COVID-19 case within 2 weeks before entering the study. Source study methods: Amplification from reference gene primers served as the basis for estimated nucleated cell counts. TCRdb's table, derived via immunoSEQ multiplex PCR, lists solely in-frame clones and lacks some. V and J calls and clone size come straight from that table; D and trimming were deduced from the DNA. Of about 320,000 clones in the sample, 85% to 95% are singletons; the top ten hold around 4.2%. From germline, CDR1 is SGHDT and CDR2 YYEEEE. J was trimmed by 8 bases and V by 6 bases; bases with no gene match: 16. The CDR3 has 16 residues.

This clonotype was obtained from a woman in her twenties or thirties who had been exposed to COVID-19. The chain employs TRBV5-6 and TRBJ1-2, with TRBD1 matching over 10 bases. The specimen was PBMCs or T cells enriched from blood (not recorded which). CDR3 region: CASTSTGGPGPRGYTF. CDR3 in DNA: TGTGCCAGCACCTCGACAGGGGGCCCCGGCCCGCGAGGCTACACCTTC.